This T cell receptor beta chain was identified in a study of blood T cell repertoires in COVID-19. Germline loops: CDR1 GTSNPN, CDR2 SVGIG (reference sequence). This CDR3 has 13 residues. V lost 5 bases and J 2 bases, leaving 12 bases between the germline ends. In the original processing: By means of reference gene primer amplification, nucleated cell counts were estimated. Sequencing was performed with immunoSEQ multiplex PCR; in TCRdb, only in-frame clones are kept and a portion is missing. V, J and clone size reflect that table, while D and trimming were determined from the DNA. The data contain hundreds of thousands of clones, over 85% of them singletons.

The specimen was PBMCs or T cells enriched from blood (not recorded which). The chain combines TRBV30 with TRBJ1-2, with D perhaps TRBD1 (6 bases). The sequence derives from a woman aged 25 to 39 who had recovered from COVID-19. The CDR3 sequence: CAWGWGPNYGYTF. The CDR3 DNA sequence: TGTGCCTGGGGTTGGGGGCCCAACTATGGCTACACCTTC. Full variable domain (remainder filled in from reference TRBV30 and TRBJ1-2): SQTIHQWPATLVQPVGSPLSLECTVEGTSNPNLYWYRQAAGRGLQLLFYSVGIGQISSEVPQNLSASRPQDRQFILSSKKLLLSDSGFYLCAWGWGPNYGYTFGSGTRLTVV.